These 9 T cell receptor beta chains were all obtained from the same sample, sequenced in a study of blood T cell repertoires in COVID-19. The protocol was immunoSEQ multiplex PCR, while the TCRdb copy is restricted to in-frame clones and leaves out a portion. Of 220,000 or so clones listed, 82% are singletons. The source material was peripheral blood. These receptor sequences come from a woman aged 80 or over with COVID-19, enrolled during active disease.

The rearrangement joins TRBV7-3 to TRBJ2-7; perhaps TRBD1 as D (6 bases). V lost 4 bases, J lost 7 bases, and 14 bases lay in between. This CDR3 has 13 residues. Per germline, CDR1 SGHTA and CDR2 FQGTGA. CDR3 amino acids: CASSSRRGTEQYF. The DNA of the CDR3 is TGTGCCAGCAGCTCGAGAAGGGGGACGGAGCAGTACTTC.

This chain uses TRBV28 with TRBJ1-2; D is unclear. From germline, CDR1 is MDHEN and CDR2 SYDVKM. V dropped 2 bases and J dropped 8 bases, with 12 bases sitting between them. CDR3 length equals 13 residues. This CDR3 reads CASSLHSLYGYTF. In DNA form, the CDR3 reads TGTGCCAGCAGTTTACACTCACTTTACGGCTACACCTTC.

The V call is TRBV28, the J call TRBJ2-7, with TRBD2 as a possible D gene (7 bases). The germline gives CDR1 MDHEN, CDR2 SYDVKM. V dropped 6 bases and J dropped 2 bases, with 8 bases sitting between them. CDR3 size: 12 residues. CDR3 amino acids: CASRGGPYEQYF. The CDR3 coding sequence is TGTGCCAGCAGGGGGGGGCCCTACGAGCAGTACTTC.

The chain combines TRBV6-2 or TRBV6-3 with TRBJ1-5; no clear D. Germline V gene sequence: CDR1 MNHEY, CDR2 SVGEGT. The CDR3 is 13 amino acids. The ends were cut back, 4 bases at V and 7 bases at J, with 11 bases in the middle. CDR3 residues: CASSSTARQPQHF. The CDR3 DNA reads TGTGCCAGCAGTTCGACGGCCAGGCAGCCCCAGCATTTT.

This rearrangement joins TRBV18 to TRBJ1-5, with TRBD1 matching over 9 bases. The CDR3 is made up of 16 amino acids. Per germline, CDR1 KGHSH and CDR2 LQKENI. The V segment lost 6 bases and the J segment 8 bases; nucleotides outside the gene matches: 14. The CDR3 spells CASSRSRDRDSEPQHF. The CDR3 DNA reads TGTGCCAGCTCTAGATCCCGGGACAGGGATAGTGAGCCCCAGCATTTT. Full variable domain (outside the CDR3, taken from reference TRBV18 and TRBJ1-5): NAGVMQNPRHLVRRRGQEARLRCSPMKGHSHVYWYRQLPEEGLKFMVYLQKENIIDESGMPKERFSAEFPKEGPSILRIQQVVRGDSAAYFCASSRSRDRDSEPQHFGDGTRLSIL.

This sequence joins TRBV3-1 (or the pseudogene TRBV3-2) and TRBJ1-1; a possible D gene is TRBD1 (5 bases). The CDR3 contains 13 residues. Germline V gives CDR1 LGHDT, CDR2 YNNKEL (reference sequence). Between the trimmed V and J ends, which lost 4 bases and 1 base, there was a span of 7 bases. The CDR3 region is CASSPGGNTEAFF. The DNA of the CDR3 is TGTGCCAGCAGCCCGGGGGGGAACACTGAAGCTTTCTTT.

The DNA of the CDR3 is TGTGCCAGCAGCTCGGGACTGAGCTATGGCTACACCTTC. Its protein is CASSSGLSYGYTF. V gene TRBV14 combines with J gene TRBJ1-2, with D possibly TRBD1 on 5 matching bases. V lost 5 bases to trimming and J lost 4 bases, with 11 bases between them. Germline V gene data show CDR1 as SGHDN and CDR2 as FVKESK. The CDR3 covers 13 residues.

This chain links TRBV7-8 with TRBJ2-7; 8 bases match TRBD2. CDR1 and CDR2 from the germline V gene are SGHVS and FQNEAQ. The CDR3 extends over 15 amino acids. The V segment lost 3 bases and the J segment 5 bases; nucleotides outside the gene matches: 9. Written as DNA, the CDR3 is TGTGCCAGCAGCTTGACTAGCGCGATCAGGAACGAGCAGTACTTC. This codes for CASSLTSAIRNEQYF.

This chain connects TRBV5-1 to TRBJ1-6; tentative D call: TRBD1 (5 bases). V lost 2 bases, J lost 1 base, and 10 bases lay in between. CDR1 is SGHRS, CDR2 YFSETQ, per germline. The CDR3 is 16 residues long. The CDR3 region has the DNA TGCGCCAGCAGCTTCGCGGGGGGGTCCTATAATTCACCCCTCCACTTT. Protein: CASSFAGGSYNSPLHF.